Below are 8 T cell receptor beta chains sequenced from a single sample in a study of blood T cell repertoires in COVID-19. The method was immunoSEQ multiplex PCR; TCRdb's version includes in-frame clones alone and lacks a portion of them. There are roughly 250,000 clones in the sample; around 88% occur only once, and around 8.1% lies in the top ten. The specimen was peripheral blood. All receptors come from a man in his forties with active or convalescent COVID-19.

To note about this clone: The junction and the germline gene differ at one end; a read error may be behind it. The rearrangement uses TRBV19 and TRBJ1-5; unclear D gene. CDR1 and CDR2 from the germline V gene are LNHDA and SQIVND (reference sequence). CDR3 length equals 13 residues. The CDR3 DNA sequence: TGTGCCAGTAGCTCGCTAATTAATCCGCCCCAGCATTTT. Its protein is CASSSLINPPQHF.

The chain uses TRBV6-2 or TRBV6-3 and TRBJ1-4; the D gene is possibly TRBD1 (6 bases). Germline V CDR1 and CDR2: MNHEY, SVGEGT. V gave up 6 bases and J gave up 5 bases, with 25 bases separating them. CDR3 size: 18 residues. CDR3 sequence reads: CASSSFERRAGENEKLFF. For the CDR3, the DNA is TGTGCCAGCAGCTCCTTCGAGAGACGCGCAGGGGAGAATGAAAAACTGTTTTTT.

The chain uses TRBV7-9 and TRBJ2-3; weak D call: TRBD2 (5 bases). Trimming stripped 3 bases from V and 0 bases from J, with 13 bases between. This CDR3 region has 16 residues. Germline assignment: CDR1 SEHNR and CDR2 FQNEAQ (reference sequence). This CDR3 is CASSFPLVLSTDTQYF. The CDR3, as DNA: TGTGCCAGCAGCTTTCCACTAGTACTTAGCACAGATACGCAGTATTTT.

The chain joins TRBV6-5 to TRBJ1-2, with 9 bases identical to TRBD1. Trimming removed 6 bases from V and 7 bases from J; junction bases left unmatched: 12. This CDR3 has 15 amino acids. Germline values: CDR1 MNHEY, CDR2 SVGAGI. The CDR3 spells CASRPPRQGDLGYTF. The DNA of the CDR3 is TGTGCCAGCAGGCCCCCGAGACAGGGGGATCTTGGCTACACCTTC.

V usage is TRBV6-5 and J usage is TRBJ1-1, with a weak D call TRBD1 (6 bases). The CDR3 is made up of 16 amino acids. Germline values: CDR1 MNHEY, CDR2 SVGAGI. V lost 2 bases and J 4 bases, leaving 17 bases between the germline ends. The CDR3 coding sequence is TGTGCCAGCAGTTACGGGTACAGGGTGAGGGGCACTGAAGCTTTCTTT. Protein product: CASSYGYRVRGTEAFF.

V is TRBV18 and J is TRBJ1-2; 10 bases align to TRBD1. CDR1 is KGHSH, CDR2 LQKENI, per germline. The CDR3 runs to 18 residues. V dropped 4 bases and J dropped 2; count of bases not matched to a gene: 13. The CDR3 sequence is CASSLGTGQGGINYGYTF. As DNA, the CDR3 is TGTGCCAGCTCACTGGGCACTGGACAGGGGGGAATAAACTATGGCTACACCTTC.

This clone was picked up a small number of times. The V call is TRBV7-3, the J call TRBJ1-2, with D hard to call. The CDR3 extends over 12 amino acids. CDR1 and CDR2 from the germline V gene are SGHTA and FQGTGA. Trimming stripped 1 base from V and 7 bases from J, with 7 bases between. CDR3 in amino acids: CASSLIHCGYTF. CDR3 nucleotides: TGTGCCAGCAGCTTAATTCACTGTGGCTACACCTTC.

This clone was observed a single time. Other nucleotide sequences in the sample specify the same CDR3. CDR3 nucleotides: TGTGCCAGTAGTATTGGACAGCTCAATCAGCCCCAGCATTTT. Amino acid sequence: CASSIGQLNQPQHF. The genes are TRBV19 and TRBJ1-5; D is possibly TRBD1 (6 bases). Germline V CDR1 and CDR2: LNHDA, SQIVND (reference sequence). Trimming removed 3 bases at V and 3 bases at J, with 9 bases between. This CDR3 is built from 14 residues. Full variable domain (rest looked up from reference TRBV19 and TRBJ1-5): DGGITQSPKYLFRKEGQNVTLSCEQNLNHDAMYWYRQDPGQGLRLIYYSQIVNDFQKGDIAEGYSVSREKKESFPLTVTSAQKNPTAFYLCASSIGQLNQPQHFGDGTRLSIL.